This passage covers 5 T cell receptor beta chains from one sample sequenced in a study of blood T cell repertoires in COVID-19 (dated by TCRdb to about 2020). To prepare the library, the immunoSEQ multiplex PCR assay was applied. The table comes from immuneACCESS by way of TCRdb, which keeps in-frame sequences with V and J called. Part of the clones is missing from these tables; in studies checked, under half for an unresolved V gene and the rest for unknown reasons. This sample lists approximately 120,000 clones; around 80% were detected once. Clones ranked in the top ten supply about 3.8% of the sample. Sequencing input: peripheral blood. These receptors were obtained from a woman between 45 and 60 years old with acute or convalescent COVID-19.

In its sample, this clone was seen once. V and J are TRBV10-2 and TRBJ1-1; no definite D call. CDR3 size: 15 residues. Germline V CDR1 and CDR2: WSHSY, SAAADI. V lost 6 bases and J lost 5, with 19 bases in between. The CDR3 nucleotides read TGCGCCAGCAGATTAGTGGGGATAGCGAGTACTGAAGCTTTCTTT. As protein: CASRLVGIASTEAFF.

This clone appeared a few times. The CDR3 protein is CASSEILQGATNEKLFF. CDR3 sequence (DNA): TGTGCCAGCAGTGAAATCCTTCAGGGCGCAACTAATGAAAAACTGTTTTTT. V and J are TRBV25-1 and TRBJ1-4, with D maybe TRBD1 (5 bases). The V gene lost 2 bases and the J gene lost 0 bases, with 13 bases spanning the gap. The CDR3 consists of 17 residues. Per the germline V gene, CDR1 is MGHDK and CDR2 is SYGVNS. Based on the CDR3 plus reference TRBV25-1 and TRBJ1-4, the full variable domain is EADIYQTPRYLVIGTGKKITLECSQTMGHDKMYWYQQDPGMELHLIHYSYGVNSTEKGDLSSESTVSRIRTEHFPLTLESARPSHTSQYLCASSEILQGATNEKLFFGSGTQLSVL.

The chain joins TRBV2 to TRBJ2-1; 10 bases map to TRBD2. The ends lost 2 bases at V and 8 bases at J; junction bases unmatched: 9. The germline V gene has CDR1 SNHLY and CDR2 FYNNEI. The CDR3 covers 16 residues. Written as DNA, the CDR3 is TGTGCCAGCAGTGAACACCGTCAGCGGGAGGGGCATGAGCAGTTCTTC. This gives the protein CASSEHRQREGHEQFF. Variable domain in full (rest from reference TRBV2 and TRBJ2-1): EPEVTQTPSHQVTQMGQEVILRCVPISNHLYFYWYRQILGQKVEFLVSFYNNEISEKSEIFDDQFSVERPDGSNFTLKIRSTKLEDSAMYFCASSEHRQREGHEQFFGPGTRLTVL.

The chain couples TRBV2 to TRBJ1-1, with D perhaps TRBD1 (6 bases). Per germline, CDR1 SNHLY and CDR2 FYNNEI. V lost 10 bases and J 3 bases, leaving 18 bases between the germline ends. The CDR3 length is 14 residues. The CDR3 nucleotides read TGTGCCACCAAACAGGGATCCCATGACACTGAAGCTTTCTTT. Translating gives CATKQGSHDTEAFF.

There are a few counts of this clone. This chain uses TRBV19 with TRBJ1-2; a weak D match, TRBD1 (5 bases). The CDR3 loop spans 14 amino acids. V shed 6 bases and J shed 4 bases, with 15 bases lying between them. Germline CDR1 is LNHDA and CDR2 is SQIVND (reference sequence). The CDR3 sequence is CASSEPGLGYGYTF. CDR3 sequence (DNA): TGTGCCAGTAGCGAACCGGGACTGGGCTATGGCTACACCTTC.